This T cell receptor beta chain was obtained from a study of shared clonotypes between healthy human individuals. Study results and caveats: Since donors were few, the genetic and exposure-history diversity represented was limited.

The table came from immunoSEQ multiplex PCR; TCRdb's copy has only in-frame clones and leaves some out. Here the sample spans about 490,000 clones, around 80% being singletons. CDR1 SGHRS and CDR2 YFSETQ come from the germline V gene. The CDR3 consists of 15 residues. The junction had 3 bases not matched to a gene; V was cut back by 3 bases and J by 1 base. This clone was picked up a small number of times. Its target is unknown. The sequencing input was PBMCs. The V call is TRBV5-1, the J call TRBJ1-1, with 10 bases lining up with TRBD1. The clonotype was recovered from a middle-aged woman in good health. Some clones in this sample may be carry-over from other donors' samples. CDR3 DNA sequence: TGCGCCAGCAGCTGGGGACAGGGGCCGAACACTGAAGCTTTCTTT. Translated, it gives CASSWGQGPNTEAFF.